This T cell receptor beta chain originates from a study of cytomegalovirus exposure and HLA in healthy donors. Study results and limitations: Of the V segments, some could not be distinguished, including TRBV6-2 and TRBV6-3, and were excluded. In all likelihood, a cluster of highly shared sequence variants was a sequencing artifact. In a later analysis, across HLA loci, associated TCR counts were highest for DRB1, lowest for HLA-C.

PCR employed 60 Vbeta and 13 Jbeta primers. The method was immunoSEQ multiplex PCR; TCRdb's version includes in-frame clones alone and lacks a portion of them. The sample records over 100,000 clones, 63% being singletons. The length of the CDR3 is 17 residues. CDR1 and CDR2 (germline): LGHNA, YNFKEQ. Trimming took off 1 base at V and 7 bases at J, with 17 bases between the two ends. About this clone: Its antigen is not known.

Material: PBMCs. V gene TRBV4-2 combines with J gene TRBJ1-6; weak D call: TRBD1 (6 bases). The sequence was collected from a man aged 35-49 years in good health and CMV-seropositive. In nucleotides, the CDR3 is TGTGCCAGCAGCCAAGTGGGGACCGGGACAAGGAATTCACCCCTCCACTTT. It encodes CASSQVGTGTRNSPLHF.